The 7 T cell receptor beta chains listed next were all sequenced from one sample in a study of blood T cell repertoires in COVID-19. Method: immunoSEQ multiplex PCR; TCRdb's copy keeps in-frame clones and lacks some. The sample contains approximately 130,000 clones, around four fifths of which appear only once. The specimen sequenced was PBMCs or T cells enriched from blood (not recorded which). These receptors all stem from a man under 40 who had recovered from COVID-19.

This chain joins TRBV3-1 (or the pseudogene TRBV3-2) and TRBJ1-6; perhaps TRBD1 as D (6 bases). The CDR3 is 15 amino acids. The ends were cut back, 4 bases at V and 8 bases at J, with 15 bases in the middle. The V gene's germline CDR1 is LGHDT and CDR2 YNNKEL (reference sequence). CDR3 sequence reads: CASSPTTGYHSPLHF. The CDR3 DNA reads TGTGCCAGCAGCCCAACAACAGGGTATCATTCACCCCTCCACTTT.

The V and J genes are TRBV29-1 and TRBJ1-3, with a weak D call TRBD1 (5 bases). Trimming removed 4 bases at V and 2 bases at J, with 9 bases between. The CDR3 totals 13 residues. Looked up from germline, CDR1 is SQVTM and CDR2 is ANQGSEA. DNA of the CDR3: TGCAGCGTTGGAGCACAGGCTGGAAACACCATATATTTT. Protein: CSVGAQAGNTIYF.

The sample holds one count of this clone. The chain carries TRBV4-1 and TRBJ2-4; D is perhaps TRBD2 (5 bases). V shed 1 base and J shed 14 bases, with 18 bases lying between them. The germline V gene encodes CDR1 MGHRA and CDR2 YSYEKL. CDR3 length equals 14 residues. The CDR3 region is CASSQGPGFPLEYF. CDR3 bases: TGCGCCAGCAGCCAAGGTCCGGGGTTCCCCCTAGAGTACTTC.

V usage is TRBV6-5 and J usage is TRBJ1-2, with D unresolved. CDR3 size: 12 residues. Germline loops: CDR1 MNHEY, CDR2 SVGAGI. V lost 8 bases and J 6 bases, leaving 13 bases between the germline ends. CDR3 region: CASYAGVDGYTF. DNA of the CDR3: TGTGCCAGCTACGCGGGAGTGGATGGCTACACCTTC.

This clone appeared a single time. DNA of the CDR3: TGTGCCAGCAGCCCCTACAGGTACAATGAGCAGTTCTTC. This encodes CASSPYRYNEQFF. The gene calls are TRBV7-3 and TRBJ2-1; the D gene is possibly TRBD1 (5 bases). V gave up 5 bases and J gave up 4 bases, with 9 bases separating them. The CDR3 is 13 amino acids. Germline V CDR1 and CDR2: SGHTA, FQGTGA. Drawing the rest from reference TRBV7-3 and TRBJ2-1, the complete variable domain is GAGVSQTPSNKVTEKGKYVELRCDPISGHTALYWYRQSLGQGPEFLIYFQGTGAADDSGLPNDRFFAVRPEGSVSTLKIQRTERGDSAVYLCASSPYRYNEQFFGPGTRLTVL.

The rearrangement uses TRBV19 and TRBJ2-7; 11 bases match TRBD2. Losses at the gene ends were 5 bases for V and 2 bases for J; bases not matched to a gene: 5. CDR1 LNHDA and CDR2 SQIVND come from the germline V gene (reference sequence). The CDR3 sequence is 15 residues long. CDR3 in DNA: TGTGCCAGTAGTGGAGATAGCGGGAGGGCCTACGAGCAGTACTTC. The encoded protein is CASSGDSGRAYEQYF.

This clone showed up just a few times. The chain links TRBV5-1 to TRBJ2-1; 8 nucleotides match TRBD2. The V segment lost 3 bases and the J segment 9 bases; nucleotides outside the gene matches: 8. The CDR3 contains 14 residues. The germline V gene has CDR1 SGHRS and CDR2 YFSETQ. The CDR3 is CASSSREGLGEQFF. The CDR3 nucleotides are TGCGCCAGCAGCTCACGGGAGGGCCTAGGTGAGCAGTTCTTC.